The clone carrying this TCR beta chain was observed a handful of times. J lost 4 bases, V lost 6 bases, and 0 bases had no gene match. Germline CDR1 reads LNHDA; CDR2 reads SQIVND (reference sequence). The CDR3 is 12 amino acids. Thyroid surgery had not been preceded by any treatment in any patient. Through MiXCR, TCRdb re-clonotyped the PCR reads. The sample contains roughly 6,500 clones, approximately 31% of which appear only once. The data derive from a study of metastatic and nonmetastatic thyroid tumors. Sequencing used adjacent normal tissue. This receptor was obtained from a male donor with papillary thyroid cancer or a benign thyroid nodule (not recorded which). Some clones in this sample may be carry-over from other donors' samples. V is TRBV19 and J is TRBJ1-1; 9 bases are a match to TRBD1. CDR3 in DNA: TGTGCCAGTAGGACAGGGGGCACTGAAGCTTTCTTT. Protein product: CASRTGGTEAFF. Using reference TRBV19 and TRBJ1-1 for the parts outside the CDR3, the full variable domain is DGGITQSPKYLFRKEGQNVTLSCEQNLNHDAMYWYRQDPGQGLRLIYYSQIVNDFQKGDIAEGYSVSREKKESFPLTVTSAQKNPTAFYLCASRTGGTEAFFGQGTRLTVV.